This is a list of T cell receptor beta chains from one sample in a study of blood T cells in healthy people across ages. TCRdb called the 5' RACE reads again in MiXCR, with one record for every CDR3 protein. Among 780,000 or so distinct CDR3 sequences listed, around three fifths were seen once. The sequenced sample consisted of blood. The receptors originated from a man aged 35 to 55 in good health. CDR3s include the opening cysteine and the closing phenylalanine or tryptophan. A D gene is named only where the DNA matches it firmly. Size values are once, few and many counts, or a class for expanded clones, and some rows have none.

d_call | j_call | clone_size | v_call | cdr3_aa | cdr3_nt
NA | TRBJ2-1 | NA | TRBV29-1 | CSSGQSSYNEQFF | TGCAGCTCCGGACAGAGCTCCTACAATGAGCAGTTCTTC
NA | TRBJ2-7 | NA | TRBV28 | CASIRDSYEQYF | TGTGCCAGCATTCGGGACTCCTACGAGCAGTACTTC
NA | TRBJ1-2 | NA | TRBV28 | CASSFTVQVVGYGYTF | TGTGCCAGCAGTTTCACGGTACAGGTCGTGGGGTATGGCTACACCTTC
NA | TRBJ1-2 | NA | TRBV6-1 | CADWGSLSYGYTF | TGTGCCGACTGGGGCAGTCTGTCCTATGGCTACACCTTC
NA | TRBJ2-3 | NA | TRBV18 | CASSPPGPDTQYF | TGTGCCAGCTCACCACCGGGCCCAGATACGCAGTATTTT
NA | TRBJ2-3 | NA | TRBV4-3 | CASSQDPWTAGTDTQYF | TGCGCCAGCAGCCAAGATCCGTGGACAGCGGGTACAGATACGCAGTATTTT
NA | TRBJ1-2 | NA | TRBV3-1 | CASSDGRRGYTF | TGTGCCAGCAGCGATGGACGTAGGGGCTACACCTTC
NA | TRBJ2-1 | NA | TRBV4-3 | CASSQEDPKTDSSYNEQFF | TGCGCCAGCAGCCAAGAAGACCCGAAGACGGACAGCTCCTACAATGAGCAGTTCTTC
NA | TRBJ2-5 | NA | TRBV6-5 | CASSGWLGATQYF | TGTGCCAGCAGTGGATGGCTCGGGGCGACCCAGTACTTC
TRBD2 | TRBJ2-7 | NA | TRBV9 | CASSVDPSGTSYEQYF | TGTGCCAGCAGCGTAGATCCTAGCGGGACTTCCTACGAGCAGTACTTC
TRBD1 | TRBJ2-5 | NA | TRBV4-3 | CASSPAGGRQTQYF | TGCGCCAGCAGCCCGGCAGGGGGCCGACAGACCCAGTACTTC
NA | TRBJ2-5 | few | TRBV5-5 | CASSLVKGGRETQYF | TGTGCCAGCAGCCTCGTAAAGGGCGGCAGGGAGACCCAGTACTTC
NA | TRBJ2-3 | once | TRBV6-5 | CASSYSSTEAANTDTQYF | TGTGCCAGCAGTTACTCGTCTACTGAGGCAGCAAACACAGATACGCAGTATTTT
NA | TRBJ2-1 | NA | TRBV20-1 | CSASGVRGSYNEQFF | TGCAGTGCTAGCGGGGTGAGGGGCTCCTACAATGAGCAGTTCTTC
NA | TRBJ2-4 | many | TRBV7-8 | CASSLDASWKIQYF | TGTGCCAGCAGCTTAGACGCTAGCTGGAAGATTCAGTACTTC
NA | TRBJ2-7 | NA | TRBV4-1 | CASSQARAPYEQYF | TGCGCCAGCAGCCAAGCAAGGGCTCCCTACGAGCAGTACTTC
TRBD2 | TRBJ2-1 | NA | TRBV7-9 | CASSSLRGSSYNEQFF | TGTGCCAGCAGCTCCCTGCGGGGGAGCTCCTACAATGAGCAGTTCTTC
NA | TRBJ1-2 | NA | TRBV2 | CASRGSDYGYTF | TGTGCCAGCAGGGGGTCGGACTATGGCTACACCTTC
NA | TRBJ2-7 | NA | TRBV6-1 | CASSRPHIKQGLISEQYF | TGTGCCAGCAGTCGCCCTCACATCAAGCAGGGACTCATTTCCGAGCAGTACTTC
NA | TRBJ2-1 | once | TRBV6-2/TRBV6-3 | CASSYGGIPKVEQFF | TGTGCCAGCAGTTATGGAGGGATCCCCAAGGTTGAGCAGTTCTTC
NA | TRBJ2-5 | NA | TRBV9 | CASSVGSRGSQETQYF | TGTGCCAGCAGCGTAGGGTCAAGGGGCAGCCAAGAGACCCAGTACTTC
NA | TRBJ2-3 | NA | TRBV7-2 | CASSDGGGGTDTQYF | TGTGCCAGCAGCGACGGGGGTGGTGGCACAGATACGCAGTATTTT
NA | TRBJ2-1 | NA | TRBV5-1 | CASSLTYSSYNEQFF | TGCGCCAGCAGCTTAACTTACAGCTCCTACAATGAGCAGTTCTTC
NA | TRBJ2-7 | once | TRBV11-2 | CASRYRAGTLYEQYF | TGTGCCAGCAGGTACAGGGCGGGGACCCTCTACGAGCAGTACTTC
TRBD1 | TRBJ1-4 | few | TRBV7-6 | CASSPRTGGDATNEKLFF | TGTGCCAGCAGCCCACGGACAGGTGGTGATGCAACTAATGAAAAACTGTTTTTT
NA | TRBJ2-1 | NA | TRBV27 | CASSFPGQNEQFF | TGTGCCAGCAGTTTCCCTGGACAGAATGAGCAGTTCTTC
NA | TRBJ1-1 | NA | TRBV29-1 | CSAAGGTEAFF | TGCAGCGCCGCCGGCGGGACTGAAGCTTTCTTT
NA | TRBJ1-1 | NA | TRBV2 | CASSEASARTAFF | TGTGCCAGCAGTGAAGCGAGCGCCAGGACGGCTTTCTTT
NA | TRBJ2-5 | NA | TRBV7-9 | CASSPITWEHQETQYF | TGTGCCAGCAGCCCCATCACGTGGGAGCACCAAGAGACCCAGTACTTC
NA | TRBJ1-1 | NA | TRBV29-1 | CSVDRAGNTEAFF | TGCAGCGTTGATAGGGCGGGGAACACTGAAGCTTTCTTT
TRBD1 | TRBJ2-2 | NA | TRBV7-9 | CASSLAYEVTGKNGELFF | TGTGCCAGCAGCTTAGCGTATGAGGTGACAGGGAAGAACGGGGAGCTGTTTTTT
NA | TRBJ2-3 | NA | TRBV4-3 | CASSPSISTDTQYF | TGCGCCAGCAGCCCCTCCATAAGCACAGATACGCAGTATTTT
NA | TRBJ2-7 | few | TRBV25-1 | CASSEPGAGEQYF | TGTGCCAGCAGTGAACCGGGGGCGGGAGAGCAGTACTTC
TRBD1 | TRBJ2-3 | many | TRBV18 | CASSPGTGTDTQYF | TGTGCCAGCTCACCAGGGACAGGCACAGATACGCAGTATTTT
NA | TRBJ1-1 | NA | TRBV29-1 | CSVEELGGAMNTEAFF | TGCAGCGTTGAAGAGCTCGGGGGAGCAATGAACACTGAAGCTTTCTTT
NA | TRBJ1-5 | NA | TRBV27 | CARHTGGGAQLNQPQHF | TGTGCCAGACACACCGGGGGAGGGGCGCAACTCAATCAGCCCCAGCATTTT
NA | TRBJ2-2 | once | TRBV5-5 | CASSLAGAGMIAGELFF | TGTGCCAGCAGCTTGGCAGGGGCCGGTATGATAGCCGGGGAGCTGTTTTTT
NA | TRBJ2-4 | few | TRBV7-2 | CASSLTRQAQGIQYF | TGTGCCAGCAGCTTGACCCGACAGGCCCAGGGCATTCAGTACTTC
NA | TRBJ1-5 | NA | TRBV20-1 | CSASARDRFSNQPQHF | TGCAGTGCTAGTGCCCGAGACCGATTTAGCAATCAGCCCCAGCATTTT
NA | TRBJ2-3 | NA | TRBV20-1 | CSSQLGDITDTQYF | TGCAGTTCGCAGCTCGGGGATATCACAGATACGCAGTATTTT
TRBD1 | TRBJ1-1 | NA | TRBV28 | CASAQGAEAFF | TGTGCCAGCGCACAGGGGGCTGAAGCTTTCTTT
NA | TRBJ2-4 | NA | TRBV4-2 | CASSRELGAGQNIQYF | TGTGCCAGCAGCCGAGAGCTGGGGGCTGGGCAAAACATTCAGTACTTC
NA | TRBJ2-7 | NA | TRBV9 | CASRGLMGRVYYEQYF | TGTGCCAGCAGGGGGTTAATGGGCAGGGTTTACTACGAGCAGTACTTC